This TCR beta chain comes out of a study of blood T cells in healthy people across ages. Researchers collected about 9.7 milliliters of peripheral blood from every single donor. Primed by a sample-barcoded 5' primer and a J-beta primer mix, a second PCR proceeded for about 7 to 11 cycles. TCRdb re-called the 5' RACE reads with MiXCR, one entry per CDR3 protein. The data hold 450,000 to 650,000 distinct CDR3 sequences, with less than 25% observed a single time. The CDR3 has 15 residues. Germline V gene lookup returns CDR1 SEHNR and CDR2 FQNEAQ (reference sequence). V trimming: 3 bases; J trimming: 7 bases; junction bases outside the gene matches: 5. This clonotype is labeled medium-sized (0.01 to 0.1%). The sample also formed part of further work on T cells of mothers and their children. In that study: Donation came from a few healthy Caucasian mothers together with their six children.

The chain couples TRBV7-9 to TRBJ2-1; 11 positions match TRBD1. The specimen was blood. This TCR derives from a boy younger than 18 in good health. The CDR3: CASSFSDRGRNEQFF. For the CDR3, the DNA is TGTGCCAGCAGCTTTTCGGACAGGGGGCGGAATGAGCAGTTCTTC.